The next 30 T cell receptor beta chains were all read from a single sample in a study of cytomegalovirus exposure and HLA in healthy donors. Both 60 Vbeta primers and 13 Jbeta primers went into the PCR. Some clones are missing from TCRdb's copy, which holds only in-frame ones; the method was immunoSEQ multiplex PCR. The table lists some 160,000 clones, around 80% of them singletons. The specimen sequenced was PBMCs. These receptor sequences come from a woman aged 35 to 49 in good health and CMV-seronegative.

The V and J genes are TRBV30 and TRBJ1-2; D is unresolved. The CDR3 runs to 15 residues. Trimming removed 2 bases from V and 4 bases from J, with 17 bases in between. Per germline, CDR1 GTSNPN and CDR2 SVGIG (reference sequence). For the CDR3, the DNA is TGTGCCTGGAGTAAAGCGGCGACTAGAATCTATGGCTACACCTTC. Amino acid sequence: CAWSKAATRIYGYTF. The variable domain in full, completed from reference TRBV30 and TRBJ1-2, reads SQTIHQWPATLVQPVGSPLSLECTVEGTSNPNLYWYRQAAGRGLQLLFYSVGIGQISSEVPQNLSASRPQDRQFILSSKKLLLSDSGFYLCAWSKAATRIYGYTFGSGTRLTVV.

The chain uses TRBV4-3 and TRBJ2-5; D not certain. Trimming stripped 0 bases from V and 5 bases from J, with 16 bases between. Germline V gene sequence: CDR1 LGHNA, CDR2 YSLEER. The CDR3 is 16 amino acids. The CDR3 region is CASSQDWSPTRETQYF. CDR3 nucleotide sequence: TGCGCCAGCAGCCAAGATTGGAGTCCGACTCGGGAGACCCAGTACTTC.

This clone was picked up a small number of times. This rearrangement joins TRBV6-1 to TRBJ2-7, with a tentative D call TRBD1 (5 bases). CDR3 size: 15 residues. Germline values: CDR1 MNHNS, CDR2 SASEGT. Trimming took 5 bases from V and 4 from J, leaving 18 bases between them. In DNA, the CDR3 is TGTGCCAGCAGTAGACAGTCTAGGGGTTCATACGAGCAGTACTTC. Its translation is CASSRQSRGSYEQYF.

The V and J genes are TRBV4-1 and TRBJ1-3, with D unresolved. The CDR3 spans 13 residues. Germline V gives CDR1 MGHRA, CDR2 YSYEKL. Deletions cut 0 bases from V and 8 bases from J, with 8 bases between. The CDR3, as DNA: TGCGCCAGCAGCCAAGAAGTGAGAGACACCATATATTTT. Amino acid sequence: CASSQEVRDTIYF.

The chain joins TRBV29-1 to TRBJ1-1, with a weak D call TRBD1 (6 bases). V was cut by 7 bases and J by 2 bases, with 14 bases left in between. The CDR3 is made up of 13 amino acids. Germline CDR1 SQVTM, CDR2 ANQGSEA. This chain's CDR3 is CSEKGQLNTEAFF. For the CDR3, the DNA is TGCAGCGAAAAAGGACAGCTCAACACTGAAGCTTTCTTT.

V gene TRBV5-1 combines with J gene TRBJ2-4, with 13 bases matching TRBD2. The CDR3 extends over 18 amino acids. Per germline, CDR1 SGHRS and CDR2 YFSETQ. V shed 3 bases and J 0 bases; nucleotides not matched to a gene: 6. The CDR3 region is CASSSGLAGALAKNIQYF. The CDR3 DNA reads TGCGCCAGCAGCTCTGGACTAGCGGGGGCCTTAGCCAAAAACATTCAGTACTTC.

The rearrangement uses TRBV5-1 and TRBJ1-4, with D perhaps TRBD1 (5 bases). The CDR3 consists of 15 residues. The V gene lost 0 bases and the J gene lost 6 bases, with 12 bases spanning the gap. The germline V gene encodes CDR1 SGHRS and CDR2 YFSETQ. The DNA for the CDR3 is TGCGCCAGCAGCTTGGTTTCGGGGGGAGATGAAAAACTGTTTTTT. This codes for CASSLVSGGDEKLFF.

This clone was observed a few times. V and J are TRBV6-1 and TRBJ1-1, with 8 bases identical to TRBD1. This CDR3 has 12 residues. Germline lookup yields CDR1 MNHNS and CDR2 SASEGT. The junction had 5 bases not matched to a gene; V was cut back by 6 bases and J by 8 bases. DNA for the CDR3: TGTGCCAGCAGCATAGGGACAGGAGAAGCTTTCTTT. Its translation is CASSIGTGEAFF.

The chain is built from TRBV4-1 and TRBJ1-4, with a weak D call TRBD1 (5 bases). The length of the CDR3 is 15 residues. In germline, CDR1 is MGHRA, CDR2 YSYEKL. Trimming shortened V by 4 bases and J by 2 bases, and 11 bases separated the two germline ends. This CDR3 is CASSPLGGTNEKLFF. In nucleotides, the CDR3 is TGCGCCAGCAGCCCTTTGGGGGGGACTAATGAAAAACTGTTTTTT.

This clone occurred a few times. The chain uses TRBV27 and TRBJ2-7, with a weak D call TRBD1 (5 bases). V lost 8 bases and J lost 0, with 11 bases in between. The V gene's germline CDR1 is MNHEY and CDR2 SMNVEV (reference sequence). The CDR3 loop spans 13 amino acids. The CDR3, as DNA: TGTGCCAGCCAGTACAGGAGCTCCTACGAGCAGTACTTC. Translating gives CASQYRSSYEQYF.

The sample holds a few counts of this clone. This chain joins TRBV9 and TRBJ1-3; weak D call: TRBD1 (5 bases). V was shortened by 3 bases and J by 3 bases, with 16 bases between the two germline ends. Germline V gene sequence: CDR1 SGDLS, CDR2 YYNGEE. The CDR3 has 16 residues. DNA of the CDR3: TGTGCCAGCAGCGCGAAGGGACTGCTGGGTGGAAACACCATATATTTT. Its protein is CASSAKGLLGGNTIYF.

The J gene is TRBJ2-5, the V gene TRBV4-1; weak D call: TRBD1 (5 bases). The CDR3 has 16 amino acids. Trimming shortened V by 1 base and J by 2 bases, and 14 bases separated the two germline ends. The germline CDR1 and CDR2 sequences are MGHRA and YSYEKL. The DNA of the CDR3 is TGCGCCAGCAGCCAAGGGTGGGGCAGCCAGCAAGAGACCCAGTACTTC. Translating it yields CASSQGWGSQQETQYF.

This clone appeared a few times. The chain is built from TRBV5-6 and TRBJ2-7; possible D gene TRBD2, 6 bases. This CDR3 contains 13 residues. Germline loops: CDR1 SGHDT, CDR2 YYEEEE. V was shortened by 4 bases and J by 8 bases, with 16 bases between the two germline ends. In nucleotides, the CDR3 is TGTGCCAGCAGCGAGGCGGCGGGGAGCAAGCAGTACTTC. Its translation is CASSEAAGSKQYF. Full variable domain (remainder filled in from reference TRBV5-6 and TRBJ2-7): DAGVTQSPTHLIKTRGQQVTLRCSPKSGHDTVSWYQQALGQGPQFIFQYYEEEERQRGNFPDRFSGHQFPNYSSELNVNALLLGDSALYLCASSEAAGSKQYFGPGTRLTVT.

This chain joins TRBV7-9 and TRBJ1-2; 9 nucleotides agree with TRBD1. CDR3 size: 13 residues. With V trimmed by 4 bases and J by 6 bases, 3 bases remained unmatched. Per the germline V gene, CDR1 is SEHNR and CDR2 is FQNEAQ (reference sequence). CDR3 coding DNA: TGTGCCAGCAGCTCGGGACAGGGTCATGGCTACACCTTC. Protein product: CASSSGQGHGYTF. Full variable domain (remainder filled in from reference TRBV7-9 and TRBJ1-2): DTGVSQNPRHKITKRGQNVTFRCDPISEHNRLYWYRQTLGQGPEFLTYFQNEAQLEKSRLLSDRFSAERPKGSFSTLEIQRTEQGDSAMYLCASSSGQGHGYTFGSGTRLTVV.

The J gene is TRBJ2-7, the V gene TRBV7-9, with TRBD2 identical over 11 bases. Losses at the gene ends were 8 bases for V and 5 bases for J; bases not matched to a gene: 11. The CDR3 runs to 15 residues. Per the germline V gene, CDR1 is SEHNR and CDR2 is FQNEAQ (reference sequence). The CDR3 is CASLGDSGGDDEQYF. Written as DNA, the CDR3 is TGTGCCAGCTTAGGGGATAGCGGGGGGGACGACGAGCAGTACTTC. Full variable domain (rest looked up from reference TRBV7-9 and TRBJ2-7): DTGVSQNPRHKITKRGQNVTFRCDPISEHNRLYWYRQTLGQGPEFLTYFQNEAQLEKSRLLSDRFSAERPKGSFSTLEIQRTEQGDSAMYLCASLGDSGGDDEQYFGPGTRLTVT.

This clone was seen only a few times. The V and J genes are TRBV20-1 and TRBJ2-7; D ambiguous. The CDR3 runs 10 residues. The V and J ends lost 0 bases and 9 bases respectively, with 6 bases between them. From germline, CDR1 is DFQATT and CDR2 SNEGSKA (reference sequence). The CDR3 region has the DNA TGCAGTGCTAGAGATCGTTGGCAGTACTTC. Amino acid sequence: CSARDRWQYF.

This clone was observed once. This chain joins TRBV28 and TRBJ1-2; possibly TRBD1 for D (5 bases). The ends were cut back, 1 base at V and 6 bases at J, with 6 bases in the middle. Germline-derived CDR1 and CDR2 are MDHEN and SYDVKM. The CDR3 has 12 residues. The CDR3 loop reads CASSLLGDGYTF. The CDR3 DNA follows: TGTGCCAGCAGTTTATTAGGGGATGGCTACACCTTC.

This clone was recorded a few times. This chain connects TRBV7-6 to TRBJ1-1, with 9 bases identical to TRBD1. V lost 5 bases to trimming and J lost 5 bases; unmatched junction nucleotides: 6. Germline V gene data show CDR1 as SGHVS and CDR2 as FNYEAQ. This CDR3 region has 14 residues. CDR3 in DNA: TGTGCCAGCAGCCCCGGACAGGGGCGGACTGAAGCTTTCTTT. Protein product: CASSPGQGRTEAFF. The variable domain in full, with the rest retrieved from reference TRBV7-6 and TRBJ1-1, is GAGVSQSPRYKVTKRGQDVALRCDPISGHVSLYWYRQALGQGPEFLTYFNYEAQQDKSGLPNDRFSAERPEGSISTLTIQRTEQRDSAMYRCASSPGQGRTEAFFGQGTRLTVV.

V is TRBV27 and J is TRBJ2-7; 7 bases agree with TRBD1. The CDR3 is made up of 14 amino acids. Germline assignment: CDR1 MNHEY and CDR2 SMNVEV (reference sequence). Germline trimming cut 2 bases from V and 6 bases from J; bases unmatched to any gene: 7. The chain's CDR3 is CASSLRGPLGEQYF. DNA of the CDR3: TGTGCCAGCAGTTTAAGGGGGCCTCTGGGCGAGCAGTACTTC.

CDR3 nucleotides: TGTGCCAGCAGCTTAGGATCGACAGGGTGGATAAACACCATATATTTT. Translated, it gives CASSLGSTGWINTIYF. V usage is TRBV7-2 and J usage is TRBJ1-3; TRBD1 matches at 7 bases. The germline V gene has CDR1 SGHTA and CDR2 FQGNSA. This CDR3 is built from 16 residues. The V and J ends lost 1 base and 6 bases, in that order; junction bases with no gene match: 9.

The CDR3 spells CASSLGTQSQQYF. The CDR3 bases are TGTGCCAGCAGCCTCGGGACTCAGAGTCAGCAGTACTTC. V usage is TRBV13 and J usage is TRBJ2-7; maybe TRBD2 (6 bases). Per germline, CDR1 PRHDT and CDR2 FYEKMQ (reference sequence). V was cut by 5 bases and J by 8 bases, with 16 bases left in between. This CDR3 comprises 13 residues.

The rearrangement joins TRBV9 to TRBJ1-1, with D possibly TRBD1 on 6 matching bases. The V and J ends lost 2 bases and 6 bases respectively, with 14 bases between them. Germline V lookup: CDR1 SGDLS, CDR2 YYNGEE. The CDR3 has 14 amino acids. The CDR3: CASSVSGVLSEAFF. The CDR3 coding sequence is TGTGCCAGCAGCGTCTCAGGGGTTTTATCTGAAGCTTTCTTT.

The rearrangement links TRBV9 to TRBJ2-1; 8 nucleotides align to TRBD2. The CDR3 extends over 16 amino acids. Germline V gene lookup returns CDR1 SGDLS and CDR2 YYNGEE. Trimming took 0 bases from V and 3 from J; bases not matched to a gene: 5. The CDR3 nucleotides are TGTGCCAGCAGCGTAGCGGGGGGGGGACTCTACAATGAGCAGTTCTTC. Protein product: CASSVAGGGLYNEQFF. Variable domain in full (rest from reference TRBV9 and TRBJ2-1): DSGVTQTPKHLITATGQRVTLRCSPRSGDLSVYWYQQSLDQGLQFLIQYYNGEERAKGNILERFSAQQFPDLHSELNLSSLELGDSALYFCASSVAGGGLYNEQFFGPGTRLTVL.

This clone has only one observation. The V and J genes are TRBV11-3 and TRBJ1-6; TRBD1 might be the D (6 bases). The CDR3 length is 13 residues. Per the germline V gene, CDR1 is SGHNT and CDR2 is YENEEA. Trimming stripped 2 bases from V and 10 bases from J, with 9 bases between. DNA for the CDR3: TGTGCCAGCAGCTTAAACAGGGTCTCACCCCTCCACTTT. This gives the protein CASSLNRVSPLHF.

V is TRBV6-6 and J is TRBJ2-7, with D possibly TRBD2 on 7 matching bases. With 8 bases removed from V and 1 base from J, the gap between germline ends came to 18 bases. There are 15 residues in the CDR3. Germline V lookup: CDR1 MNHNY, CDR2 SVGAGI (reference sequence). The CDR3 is CASDRGASLSYEQYF. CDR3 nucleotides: TGTGCCAGCGACCGGGGGGCCTCCCTGTCCTACGAGCAGTACTTC.

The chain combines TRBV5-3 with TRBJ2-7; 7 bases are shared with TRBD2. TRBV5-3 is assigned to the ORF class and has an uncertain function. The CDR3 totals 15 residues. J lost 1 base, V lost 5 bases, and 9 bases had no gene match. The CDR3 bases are TGTGCCAGAAGTAGGGAGCGGGGAAATTCCTACGAGCAGTACTTC. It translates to CARSRERGNSYEQYF.

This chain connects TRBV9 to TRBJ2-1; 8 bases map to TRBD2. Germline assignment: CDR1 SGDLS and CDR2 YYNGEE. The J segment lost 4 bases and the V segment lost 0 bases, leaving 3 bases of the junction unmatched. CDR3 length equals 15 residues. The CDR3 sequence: CASSVVAGTYNEQFF. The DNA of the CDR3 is TGTGCCAGCAGCGTAGTAGCGGGAACGTACAATGAGCAGTTCTTC. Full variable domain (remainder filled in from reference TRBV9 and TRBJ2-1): DSGVTQTPKHLITATGQRVTLRCSPRSGDLSVYWYQQSLDQGLQFLIQYYNGEERAKGNILERFSAQQFPDLHSELNLSSLELGDSALYFCASSVVAGTYNEQFFGPGTRLTVL.

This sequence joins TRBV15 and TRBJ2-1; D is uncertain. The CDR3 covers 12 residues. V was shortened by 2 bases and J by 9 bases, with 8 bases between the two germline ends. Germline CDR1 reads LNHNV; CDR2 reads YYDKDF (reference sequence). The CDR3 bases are TGTGCCACCAGCAGATTTCTCAGTGAGCAGTTCTTC. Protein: CATSRFLSEQFF.

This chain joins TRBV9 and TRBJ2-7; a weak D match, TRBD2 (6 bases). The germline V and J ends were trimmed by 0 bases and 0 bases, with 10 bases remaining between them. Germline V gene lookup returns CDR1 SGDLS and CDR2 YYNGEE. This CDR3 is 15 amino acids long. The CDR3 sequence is CASSVGGVGSYEQYF. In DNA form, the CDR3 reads TGTGCCAGCAGCGTAGGGGGGGTCGGCTCCTACGAGCAGTACTTC. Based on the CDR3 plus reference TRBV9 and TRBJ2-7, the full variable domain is DSGVTQTPKHLITATGQRVTLRCSPRSGDLSVYWYQQSLDQGLQFLIQYYNGEERAKGNILERFSAQQFPDLHSELNLSSLELGDSALYFCASSVGGVGSYEQYFGPGTRLTVT.

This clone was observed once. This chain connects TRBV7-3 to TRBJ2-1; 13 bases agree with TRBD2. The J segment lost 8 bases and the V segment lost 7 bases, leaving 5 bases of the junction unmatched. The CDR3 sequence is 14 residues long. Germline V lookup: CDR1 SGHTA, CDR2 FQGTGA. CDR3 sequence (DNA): TGTGCCAGCACCCGGACTAGCGGGAGCGATGAGCAGTTCTTC. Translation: CASTRTSGSDEQFF.